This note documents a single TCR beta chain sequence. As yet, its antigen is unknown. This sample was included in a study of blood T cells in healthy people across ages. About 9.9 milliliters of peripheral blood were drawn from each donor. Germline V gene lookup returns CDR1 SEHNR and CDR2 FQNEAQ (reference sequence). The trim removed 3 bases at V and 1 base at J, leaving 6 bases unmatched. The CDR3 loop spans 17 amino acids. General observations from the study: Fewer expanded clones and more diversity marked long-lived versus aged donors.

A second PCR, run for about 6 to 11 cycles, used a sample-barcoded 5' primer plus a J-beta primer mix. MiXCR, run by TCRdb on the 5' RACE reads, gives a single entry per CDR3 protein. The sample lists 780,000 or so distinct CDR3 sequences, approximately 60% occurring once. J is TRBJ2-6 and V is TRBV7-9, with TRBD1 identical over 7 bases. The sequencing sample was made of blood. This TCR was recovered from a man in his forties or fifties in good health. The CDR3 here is CASSFGQVRSGANVLTF. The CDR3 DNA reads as TGTGCCAGCAGCTTTGGACAGGTTAGGTCTGGGGCCAACGTCCTGACTTTC.